Reported below is one T cell receptor beta chain. 13 Jbeta primers and 60 Vbeta primers were used for the PCR. The repertoire was sequenced with immunoSEQ multiplex PCR; TCRdb's copy has only in-frame clones and lacks some. This table has about 200,000 clones, around 77% appearing once. This sample was included in a study of cytomegalovirus exposure and HLA in healthy donors. The length of the CDR3 is 16 residues. Trimming took off 2 bases at V and 5 bases at J, with 19 bases between the two ends. Germline V lookup: CDR1 MNHEY, CDR2 SVGAGI. The V gene is TRBV6-5, the J gene TRBJ2-7; D might be TRBD1 (6 bases). The receptor comes from a woman younger than 45 in good health and CMV-seronegative. The sequencing sample was made of PBMCs. The CDR3 nucleotides read TGTGCCAGCAGTTACGGGGTCGCGGCAGGGGCCGACGAGCAGTACTTC. As protein: CASSYGVAAGADEQYF.